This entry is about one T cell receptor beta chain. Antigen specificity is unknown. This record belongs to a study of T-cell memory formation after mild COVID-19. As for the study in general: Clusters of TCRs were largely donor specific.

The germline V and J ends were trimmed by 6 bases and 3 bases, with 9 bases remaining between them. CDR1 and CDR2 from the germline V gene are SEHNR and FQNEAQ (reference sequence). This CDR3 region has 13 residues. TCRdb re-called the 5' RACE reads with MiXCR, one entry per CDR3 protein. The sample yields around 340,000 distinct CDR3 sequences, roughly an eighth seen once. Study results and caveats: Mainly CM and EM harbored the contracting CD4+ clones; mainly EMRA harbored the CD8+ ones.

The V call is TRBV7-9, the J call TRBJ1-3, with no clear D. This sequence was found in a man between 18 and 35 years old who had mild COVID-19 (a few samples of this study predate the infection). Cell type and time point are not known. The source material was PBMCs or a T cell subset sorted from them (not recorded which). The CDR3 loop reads CASRPEFGNTIYF. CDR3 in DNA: TGTGCCAGCAGACCCGAGTTTGGAAACACCATATATTTT.